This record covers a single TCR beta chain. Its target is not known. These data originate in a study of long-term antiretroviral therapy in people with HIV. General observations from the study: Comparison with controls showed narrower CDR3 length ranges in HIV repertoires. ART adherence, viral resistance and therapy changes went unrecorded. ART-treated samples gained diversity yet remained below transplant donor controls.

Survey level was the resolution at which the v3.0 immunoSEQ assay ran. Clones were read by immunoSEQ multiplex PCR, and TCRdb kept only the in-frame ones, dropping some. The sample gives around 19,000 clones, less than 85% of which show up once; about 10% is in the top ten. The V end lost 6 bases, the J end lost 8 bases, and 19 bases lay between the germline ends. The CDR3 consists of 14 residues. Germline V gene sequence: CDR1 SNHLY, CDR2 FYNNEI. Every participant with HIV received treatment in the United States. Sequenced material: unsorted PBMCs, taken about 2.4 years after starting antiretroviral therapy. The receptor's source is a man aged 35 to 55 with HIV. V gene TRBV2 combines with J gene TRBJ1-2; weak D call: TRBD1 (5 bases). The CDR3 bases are TGTGCCAGCAGGCCTGGGGCCCGAGGTATAGGCTACACCTTC. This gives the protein CASRPGARGIGYTF. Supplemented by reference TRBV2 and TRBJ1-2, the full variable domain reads EPEVTQTPSHQVTQMGQEVILRCVPISNHLYFYWYRQILGQKVEFLVSFYNNEISEKSEIFDDQFSVERPDGSNFTLKIRSTKLEDSAMYFCASRPGARGIGYTFGSGTRLTVV.